This TCR beta chain originates from a study of T-cell reconstitution after alpha-beta-depleted transplantation in children. CDR1 SGHTA and CDR2 FQGNSA come from the germline V gene. V was clipped by 1 base and J by 5 bases, with 14 bases between them. The CDR3 has 15 residues. TCRbeta library preparation incorporated unique molecular identifiers. One entry per CDR3 protein results from TCRdb running MiXCR on the PCR reads. The sample consists of about 400,000 distinct CDR3 sequences, around 21% of them appearing once. This clonotype was counted between two and nine times. The sequencing here drew on PBMCs from the stem cell graft donor, taken from the stem cell graft. The TCR originated in a human donor who donated a stem cell graft to a child with acute myeloid leukemia. The chain combines TRBV7-2 with TRBJ2-5; weak D call: TRBD2 (5 bases). The CDR3 spells CASSLGTHPGETQYF. As DNA, the CDR3 is TGTGCCAGCAGCTTAGGGACTCATCCGGGGGAGACCCAGTACTTC.